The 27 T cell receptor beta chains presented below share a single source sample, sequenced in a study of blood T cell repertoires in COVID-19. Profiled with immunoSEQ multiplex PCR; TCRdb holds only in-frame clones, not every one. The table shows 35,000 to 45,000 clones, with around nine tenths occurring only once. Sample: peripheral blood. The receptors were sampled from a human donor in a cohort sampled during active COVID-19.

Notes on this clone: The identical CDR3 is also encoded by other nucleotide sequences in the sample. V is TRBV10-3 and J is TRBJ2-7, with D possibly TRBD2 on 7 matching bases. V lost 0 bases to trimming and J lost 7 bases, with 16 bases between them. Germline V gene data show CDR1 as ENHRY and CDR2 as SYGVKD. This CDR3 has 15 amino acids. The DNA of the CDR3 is TGTGCCATCAGTGAGTCCCGGCGGGGGACACGGGAGCAGTACTTC. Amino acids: CAISESRRGTREQYF.

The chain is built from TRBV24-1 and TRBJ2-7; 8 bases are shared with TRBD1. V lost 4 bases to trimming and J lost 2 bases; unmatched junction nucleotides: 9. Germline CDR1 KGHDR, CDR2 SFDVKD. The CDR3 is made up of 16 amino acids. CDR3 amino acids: CATSDPGQGGAYEQYF. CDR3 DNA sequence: TGTGCCACCAGTGACCCCGGACAGGGTGGGGCCTACGAGCAGTACTTC.

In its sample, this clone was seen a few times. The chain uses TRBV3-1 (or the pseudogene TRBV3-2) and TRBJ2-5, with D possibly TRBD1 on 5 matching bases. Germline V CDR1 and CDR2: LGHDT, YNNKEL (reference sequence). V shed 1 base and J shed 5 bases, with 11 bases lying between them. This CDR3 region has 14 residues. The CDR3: CASSQGAGWETQYF. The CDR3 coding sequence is TGTGCCAGCAGCCAAGGAGCAGGGTGGGAGACCCAGTACTTC.

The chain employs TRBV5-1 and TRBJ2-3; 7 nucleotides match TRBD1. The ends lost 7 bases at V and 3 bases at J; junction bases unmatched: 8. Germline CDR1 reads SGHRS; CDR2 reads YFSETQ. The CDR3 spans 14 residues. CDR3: CASSRDRLTDTQYF. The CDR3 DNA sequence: TGCGCCAGCTCCCGGGACAGACTTACAGATACGCAGTATTTT. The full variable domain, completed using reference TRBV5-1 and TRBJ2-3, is KAGVTQTPRYLIKTRGQQVTLSCSPISGHRSVSWYQQTPGQGLQFLFEYFSETQRNKGNFPGRFSGRQFSNSRSEMNVSTLELGDSALYLCASSRDRLTDTQYFGPGTRLTVL.

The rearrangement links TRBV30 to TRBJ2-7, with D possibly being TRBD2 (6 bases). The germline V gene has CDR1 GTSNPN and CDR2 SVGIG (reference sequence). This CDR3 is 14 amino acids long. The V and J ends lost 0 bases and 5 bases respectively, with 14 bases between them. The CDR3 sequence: CAWSVNLAIHEQYF. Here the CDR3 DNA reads TGTGCCTGGAGTGTAAACCTAGCGATCCACGAGCAGTACTTC.

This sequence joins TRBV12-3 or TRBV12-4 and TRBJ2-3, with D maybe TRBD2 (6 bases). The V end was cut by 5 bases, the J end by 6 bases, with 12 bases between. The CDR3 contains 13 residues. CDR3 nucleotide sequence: TGTGCCAGCAGTCTAGGGAGGATGGATACGCAGTATTTT. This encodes CASSLGRMDTQYF.

DNA for the CDR3: TGTGCCAGCAGCGTAGACGATACAGCCTCCTACGAGCAGTACTTC. This encodes CASSVDDTASYEQYF. This chain connects TRBV9 to TRBJ2-7, with D unclear. Trimming cost V 0 bases and J 0 bases, with 10 bases left between them. Looked up from germline, CDR1 is SGDLS and CDR2 is YYNGEE. CDR3 size: 15 residues.

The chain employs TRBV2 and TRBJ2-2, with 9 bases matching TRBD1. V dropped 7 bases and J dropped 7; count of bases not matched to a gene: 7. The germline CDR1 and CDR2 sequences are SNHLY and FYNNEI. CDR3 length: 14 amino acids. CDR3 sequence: CASTRDRDHGELFF. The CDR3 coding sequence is TGTGCCAGCACGAGGGACAGGGACCACGGGGAGCTGTTTTTT. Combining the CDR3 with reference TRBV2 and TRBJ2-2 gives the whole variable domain EPEVTQTPSHQVTQMGQEVILRCVPISNHLYFYWYRQILGQKVEFLVSFYNNEISEKSEIFDDQFSVERPDGSNFTLKIRSTKLEDSAMYFCASTRDRDHGELFFGEGSRLTVL.

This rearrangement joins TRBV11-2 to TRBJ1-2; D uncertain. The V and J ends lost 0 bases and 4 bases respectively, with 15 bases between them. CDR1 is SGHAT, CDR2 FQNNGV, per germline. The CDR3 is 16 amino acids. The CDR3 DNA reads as TGTGCCAGCAGCTTAGATGAGCCCGGAGTGCTCTATGGCTACACCTTC. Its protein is CASSLDEPGVLYGYTF. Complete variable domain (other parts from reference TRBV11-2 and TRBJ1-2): EAGVAQSPRYKIIEKRQSVAFWCNPISGHATLYWYQQILGQGPKLLIQFQNNGVVDDSQLPKDRFSAERLKGVDSTLKIQPAKLEDSAVYLCASSLDEPGVLYGYTFGSGTRLTVV.

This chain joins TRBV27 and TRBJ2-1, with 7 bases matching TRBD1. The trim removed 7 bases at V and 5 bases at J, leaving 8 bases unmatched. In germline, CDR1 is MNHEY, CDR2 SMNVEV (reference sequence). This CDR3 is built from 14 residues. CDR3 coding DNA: TGTGCCAGCAATACCTTGGACAGGAACAATGAGCAGTTCTTC. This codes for CASNTLDRNNEQFF.

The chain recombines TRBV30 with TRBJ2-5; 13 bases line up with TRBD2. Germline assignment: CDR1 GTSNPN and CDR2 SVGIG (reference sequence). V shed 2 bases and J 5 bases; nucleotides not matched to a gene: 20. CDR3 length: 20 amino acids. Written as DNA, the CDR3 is TGTGCCTGGAGTCACCTTGAACCGGGACTAGCGGGGTCCTTGGGGGAGACCCAGTACTTC. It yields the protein CAWSHLEPGLAGSLGETQYF.

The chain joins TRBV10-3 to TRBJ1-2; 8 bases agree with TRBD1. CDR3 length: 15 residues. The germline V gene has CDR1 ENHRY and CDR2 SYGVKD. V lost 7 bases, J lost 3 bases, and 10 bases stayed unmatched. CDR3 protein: CAITDDPGQDYGYTF. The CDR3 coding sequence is TGTGCCATCACCGATGACCCGGGACAGGACTATGGCTACACCTTC.

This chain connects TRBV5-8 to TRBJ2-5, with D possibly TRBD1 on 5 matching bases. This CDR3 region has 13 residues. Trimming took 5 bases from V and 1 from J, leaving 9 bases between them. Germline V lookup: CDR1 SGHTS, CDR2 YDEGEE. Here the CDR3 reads CASRQASQETQYF. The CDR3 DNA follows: TGTGCCAGCAGACAGGCCAGCCAAGAGACCCAGTACTTC.

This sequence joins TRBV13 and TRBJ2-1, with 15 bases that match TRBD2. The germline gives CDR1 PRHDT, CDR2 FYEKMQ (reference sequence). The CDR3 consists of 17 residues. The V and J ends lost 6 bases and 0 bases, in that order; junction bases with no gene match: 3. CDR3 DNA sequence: TGTGCCAGCAGTCGGACTAGCGGGGGGGGCTCCTACAATGAGCAGTTCTTC. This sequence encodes CASSRTSGGGSYNEQFF.

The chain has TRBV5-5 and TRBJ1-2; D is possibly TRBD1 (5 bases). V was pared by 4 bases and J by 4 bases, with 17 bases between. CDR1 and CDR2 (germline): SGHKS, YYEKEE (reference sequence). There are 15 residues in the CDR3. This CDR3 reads CASSNQDGRGYGYTF. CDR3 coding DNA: TGTGCCAGCAGCAATCAGGACGGAAGGGGCTATGGCTACACCTTC.

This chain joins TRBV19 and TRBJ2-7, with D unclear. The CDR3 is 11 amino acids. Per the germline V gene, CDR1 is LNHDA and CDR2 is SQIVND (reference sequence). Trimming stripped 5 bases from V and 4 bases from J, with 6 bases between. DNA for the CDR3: TGTGCCAGTAGTTCCCTTTACGAGCAGTACTTC. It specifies CASSSLYEQYF.

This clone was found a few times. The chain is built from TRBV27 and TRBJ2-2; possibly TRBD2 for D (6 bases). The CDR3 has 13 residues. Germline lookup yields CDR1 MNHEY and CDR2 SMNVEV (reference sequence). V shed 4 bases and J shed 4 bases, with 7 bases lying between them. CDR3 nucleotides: TGTGCCAGCAGTTGGAGGGGCACCGGGGAGCTGTTTTTT. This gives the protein CASSWRGTGELFF.

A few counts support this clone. The CDR3 DNA sequence: TGTGCCAGCAGCCAAGATGGGGGCAGGGGAGAGCAGTACTTC. This encodes CASSQDGGRGEQYF. The V call is TRBV3-1 (or the pseudogene TRBV3-2), the J call TRBJ2-7; a possible D gene is TRBD1 (6 bases). Trimming removed 0 bases at V and 7 bases at J, with 13 bases between. Germline values: CDR1 LGHDT, CDR2 YNNKEL (reference sequence). The CDR3 has 14 residues.

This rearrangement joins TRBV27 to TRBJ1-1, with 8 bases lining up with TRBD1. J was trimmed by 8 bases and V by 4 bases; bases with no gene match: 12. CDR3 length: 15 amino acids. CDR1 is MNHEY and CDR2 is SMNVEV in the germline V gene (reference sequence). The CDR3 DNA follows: TGTGCCAGCAGTTCGACGACAGGGGAGTTTCTCGAAGCTTTCTTT. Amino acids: CASSSTTGEFLEAFF.

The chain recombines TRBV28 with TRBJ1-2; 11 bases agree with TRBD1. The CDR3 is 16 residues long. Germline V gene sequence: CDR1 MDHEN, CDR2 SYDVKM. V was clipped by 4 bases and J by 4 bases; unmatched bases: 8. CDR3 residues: CASSSTGQGVVYGYTF. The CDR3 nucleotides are TGTGCCAGCAGTTCTACGGGACAGGGGGTTGTCTATGGCTACACCTTC.

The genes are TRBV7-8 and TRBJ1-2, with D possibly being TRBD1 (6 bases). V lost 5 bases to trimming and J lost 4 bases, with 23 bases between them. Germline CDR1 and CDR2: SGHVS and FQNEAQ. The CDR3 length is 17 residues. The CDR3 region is CASSRFLGAQPFYGYTF. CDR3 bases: TGTGCCAGCAGCAGATTCTTGGGGGCCCAGCCTTTCTATGGCTACACCTTC.

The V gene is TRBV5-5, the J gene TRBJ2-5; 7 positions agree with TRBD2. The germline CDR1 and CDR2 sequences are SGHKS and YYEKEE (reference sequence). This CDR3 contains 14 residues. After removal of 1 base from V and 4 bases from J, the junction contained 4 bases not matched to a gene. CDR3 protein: CASSLPSGRETQYF. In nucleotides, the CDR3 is TGTGCCAGCAGCTTGCCTAGCGGAAGAGAGACCCAGTACTTC.

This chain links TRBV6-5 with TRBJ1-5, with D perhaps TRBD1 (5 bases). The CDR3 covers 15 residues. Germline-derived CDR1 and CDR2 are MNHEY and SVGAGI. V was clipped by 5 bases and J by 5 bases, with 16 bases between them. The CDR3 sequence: CASSRELQVYQPQHF. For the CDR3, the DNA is TGTGCCAGCAGTAGAGAATTACAGGTATATCAGCCCCAGCATTTT.

CDR3 bases: TGTGCCAGCAGTGAACACAGGGGAACTTACGAGCAGTACTTC. This encodes CASSEHRGTYEQYF. The V and J genes are TRBV2 and TRBJ2-7, with 7 bases fitting TRBD1. CDR3 length equals 14 residues. The junction had 5 bases not matched to a gene; V was cut back by 2 bases and J by 4 bases. Germline-derived CDR1 and CDR2 are SNHLY and FYNNEI. Together with reference TRBV2 and TRBJ2-7, the CDR3 gives the full variable domain: EPEVTQTPSHQVTQMGQEVILRCVPISNHLYFYWYRQILGQKVEFLVSFYNNEISEKSEIFDDQFSVERPDGSNFTLKIRSTKLEDSAMYFCASSEHRGTYEQYFGPGTRLTVT.

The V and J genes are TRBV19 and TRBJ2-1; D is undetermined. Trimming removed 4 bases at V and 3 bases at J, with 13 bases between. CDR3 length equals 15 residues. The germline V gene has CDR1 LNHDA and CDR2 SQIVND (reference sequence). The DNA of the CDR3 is TGTGCCAGTAGTAGACAAGTGGGTAACTACAATGAGCAGTTCTTC. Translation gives CASSRQVGNYNEQFF. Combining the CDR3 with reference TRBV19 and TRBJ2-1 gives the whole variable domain DGGITQSPKYLFRKEGQNVTLSCEQNLNHDAMYWYRQDPGQGLRLIYYSQIVNDFQKGDIAEGYSVSREKKESFPLTVTSAQKNPTAFYLCASSRQVGNYNEQFFGPGTRLTVL.

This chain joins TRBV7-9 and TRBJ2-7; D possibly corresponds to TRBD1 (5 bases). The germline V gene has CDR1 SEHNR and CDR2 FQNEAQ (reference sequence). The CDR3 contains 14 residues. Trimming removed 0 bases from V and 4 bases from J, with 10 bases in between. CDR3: CASSLAGAYYEQYF. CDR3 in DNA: TGTGCCAGCAGCTTAGCAGGGGCCTATTACGAGCAGTACTTC.

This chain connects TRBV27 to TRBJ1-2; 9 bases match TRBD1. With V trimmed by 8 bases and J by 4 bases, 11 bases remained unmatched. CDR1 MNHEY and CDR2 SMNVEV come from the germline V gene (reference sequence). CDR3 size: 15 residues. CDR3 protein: CASRQQGAEGYGYTF. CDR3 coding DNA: TGTGCCAGCCGTCAACAGGGGGCGGAGGGCTATGGCTACACCTTC.